The clone carrying this T cell receptor beta chain was recorded many times. The antigen remains unidentified. This CDR3 has 17 amino acids. Germline V gene data show CDR1 as MGHRA and CDR2 as YSYEKL. Trimming removed 0 bases from V and 2 bases from J, with 13 bases in between. The data stem from a study of T cells in Graves' hyperthyroidism and ophthalmopathy. Study background: Blood was drawn when the patient was first diagnosed and still untreated. Study-level findings and limits: Researchers found most expanded thyroid clonotypes above 0.001 in blood as well.

The source material, RNA transcripts, was used to amplify TCR beta CDR3 regions. A first-round RT-PCR of the TCR CDR3 used the HTBI primer set. TCRdb re-called the multiplex PCR reads through MiXCR, storing one row per CDR3 protein. The sample includes 300,000 to 400,000 distinct CDR3 sequences, roughly 15% of them seen just once. The receptor was isolated from a woman aged 25-40 years with Graves' ophthalmopathy. Sequenced sample: blood. The chain uses TRBV4-1 and TRBJ2-2; D perhaps matches TRBD1 (6 bases). CDR3 in DNA: TGCGCCAGCAGCCAAGAGGGTTGGGGGCAAAACACCGGGGAGCTGTTTTTT. As protein: CASSQEGWGQNTGELFF.